This TCR beta chain was captured in a study of PD-1 blockade in classical Hodgkin lymphoma. Deletions cut 5 bases from V and 2 bases from J, with 10 bases between. The germline CDR1 and CDR2 sequences are SGHTA and FQGNSA. The CDR3 covers 15 residues. The time point denotes: cycle 4 day 1 (C4D1), after more than five weeks of nivolumab. Every patient relapsed after autologous stem cell transplantation, and brentuximab vedotin exposure varied. Researchers report purifying CD4+ T cells from thawed PBMCs by magnetic negative selection. Using immunoSEQ multiplex PCR, the repertoire was profiled, and TCRdb retains in-frame clones only, with some absent. The table lists over 10,000 clones, 70% to 85% of them singletons, with about 0.93% in the top ten.

The sequenced sample was CD4+ T cells from blood, obtained before the fourth cycle of nivolumab. The TCR sequence derives from a human donor with classical Hodgkin lymphoma. The chain is built from TRBV7-2 and TRBJ2-6; unclear D gene. CDR3 nucleotides: TGTGCCAGCAGCCCCTGGGTGGCTGGGGCCAACGTCCTGACTTTC. Protein: CASSPWVAGANVLTF.